These 27 T cell receptor beta chains were all obtained from the same sample, sequenced in a study of blood T cells in healthy people across ages. PCR was performed a second time for roughly 7 to 11 cycles using a sample-barcoded 5' primer and a J-beta primer mix. Via MiXCR, TCRdb re-called the 5' RACE reads, giving one row per CDR3 protein. Here the sample spans approximately 820,000 distinct CDR3 sequences, around 42% being singletons. Material for sequencing was blood. These TCRs come from a man aged 55 to 69 in good health.

This clonotype was recorded a few times. The chain couples TRBV7-8 to TRBJ1-2, with D uncertain. Germline V gene data show CDR1 as SGHVS and CDR2 as FQNEAQ. The CDR3 spans 15 residues. Trimming shortened V by 1 base and J by 3 bases, and 12 bases separated the two germline ends. The CDR3 is CASSLESDGYYGYTF. CDR3 nucleotide sequence: TGTGCCAGCAGCTTAGAGTCGGACGGCTACTATGGCTACACCTTC. Using reference TRBV7-8 and TRBJ1-2 for the parts outside the CDR3, the full variable domain is GAGVSQSPRYKVAKRGQDVALRCDPISGHVSLFWYQQALGQGPEFLTYFQNEAQLDKSGLPSDRFFAERPEGSVSTLKIQRTQQEDSAVYLCASSLESDGYYGYTFGSGTRLTVV.

The chain uses TRBV5-1 and TRBJ2-3; 10 bases fit TRBD1. This CDR3 comprises 18 residues. In germline, CDR1 is SGHRS, CDR2 YFSETQ. Trimming at V came to 5 bases and at J to 0 bases, leaving 12 bases not matched to a gene. In DNA form, the CDR3 reads TGCGCCAGCAGTTCCGGGACAGGGGCGGCCATAAGCACAGATACGCAGTATTTT. Translated: CASSSGTGAAISTDTQYF.

In this sample, this clonotype turned up many times. The chain is built from TRBV5-1 and TRBJ2-6; 9 bases are a match to TRBD1. Per the germline V gene, CDR1 is SGHRS and CDR2 is YFSETQ. V lost 3 bases, J lost 0 bases, and 4 bases stayed unmatched. The CDR3 contains 17 residues. The CDR3 nucleotides read TGCGCCAGCAGCTATGGGACAGGGTCCTCTGGGGCCAACGTCCTGACTTTC. It is translated as CASSYGTGSSGANVLTF.

To note about this clonotype: A read error may be the cause here, since a much bigger clone is one base away. The chain uses TRBV29-1 and TRBJ2-1; D might be TRBD1 or TRBD2, each matching 6 bases. The J call is in doubt because the DNA end fits TRBJ2-7 better. The CDR3 covers 14 residues. Germline CDR1 SQVTM, CDR2 ANQGSEA. The CDR3 region is CSVSNGGQYNEQYF. CDR3 DNA: TGCAGCGTCTCCAACGGGGGCCAATACAATGAGCAGTACTTC.

The CDR3 spells CASSDRGSFDTQYF. As DNA, the CDR3 is TGTGCCAGCAGCGATCGGGGGAGCTTTGATACGCAGTATTTT. The chain carries TRBV6-6 and TRBJ2-3; the D gene is possibly TRBD2 (6 bases). This CDR3 has 14 residues. Trimming took 6 bases from V and 6 from J, leaving 16 bases between them. CDR1 is MNHNY, CDR2 SVGAGI, per germline (reference sequence).

The V and J genes are TRBV27 and TRBJ2-1, with TRBD2 identical over 9 bases. V dropped 6 bases and J dropped 7; count of bases not matched to a gene: 13. Germline loops: CDR1 MNHEY, CDR2 SMNVEV (reference sequence). This CDR3 region has 16 residues. CDR3 DNA sequence: TGTGCCAGCAGATATACGACTAGCGGCAACTGGAATGAGCAGTTCTTC. Its translation is CASRYTTSGNWNEQFF.

This rearrangement joins TRBV15 to TRBJ2-4; either TRBD1 or TRBD2 may fit D (6 bases each). The V end was cut by 0 bases, the J end by 3 bases, with 18 bases between. In germline, CDR1 is LNHNV, CDR2 YYDKDF (reference sequence). CDR3 length equals 18 residues. The CDR3 nucleotides are TGTGCCACCAGCAGAGATCTCCGGACAGCGGACTACAAAAACATTCAGTACTTC. It specifies CATSRDLRTADYKNIQYF.

The chain has TRBV11-2 and TRBJ2-7; possibly TRBD2 for D (5 bases). Per germline, CDR1 SGHAT and CDR2 FQNNGV. V was clipped by 0 bases and J by 2 bases, with 20 bases between them. This CDR3 region has 18 residues. DNA of the CDR3: TGTGCCAGCAGCTTAGATAATCCGGACTTTGTAGGACCCTACGAGCAGTACTTC. Protein sequence: CASSLDNPDFVGPYEQYF.

The chain couples TRBV16 to TRBJ1-1; D may be TRBD1 (6 bases). The CDR3 consists of 13 residues. Per germline, CDR1 KGHSY and CDR2 FQNENV. The V end lost 4 bases, the J end lost 4 bases, and 10 bases lay between the germline ends. This chain's CDR3 is CASSRGTLTEAFF. As DNA, the CDR3 is TGTGCCAGCAGCCGGGGGACACTCACTGAAGCTTTCTTT.

The sample holds a few counts of this clonotype. The rearrangement joins TRBV11-3 to TRBJ2-1, with TRBD2 as a possible D gene (7 bases). The germline V gene has CDR1 SGHNT and CDR2 YENEEA. This CDR3 is 19 amino acids long. Deletions cut 5 bases from V and 6 bases from J, with 29 bases between. CDR3 in DNA: TGTGCCAGCAGCCGGGGGGTAGGACAGCCCTACGGGGGAATCAATGAGCAGTTCTTC. This gives the protein CASSRGVGQPYGGINEQFF.

This clonotype was found a few times. J is TRBJ2-5 and V is TRBV9, with TRBD2 matching over 7 bases. CDR3 length: 14 residues. Germline V gene data show CDR1 as SGDLS and CDR2 as YYNGEE. Trimming at V came to 2 bases and at J to 4 bases, leaving 5 bases not matched to a gene. The CDR3 DNA reads TGTGCCAGCAGCGTCACCTCGGGGGGAGAGACCCAGTACTTC. It translates to CASSVTSGGETQYF. Full variable domain (missing parts from reference TRBV9 and TRBJ2-5): DSGVTQTPKHLITATGQRVTLRCSPRSGDLSVYWYQQSLDQGLQFLIQYYNGEERAKGNILERFSAQQFPDLHSELNLSSLELGDSALYFCASSVTSGGETQYFGPGTRLLVL.

The chain combines TRBV10-3 with TRBJ1-1; 9 positions agree with TRBD1. J gave up 0 bases and V 6 bases, and 5 bases lay outside the gene matches. The germline CDR1 and CDR2 sequences are ENHRY and SYGVKD. This CDR3 has 15 residues. This CDR3 reads CAIRDRGDLNTEAFF. In DNA form, the CDR3 reads TGTGCCATCAGGGACAGGGGAGACCTGAACACTGAAGCTTTCTTT.

This clonotype was observed a few times. V usage is TRBV7-2 and J usage is TRBJ1-5; perhaps TRBD1 as D (5 bases). In germline, CDR1 is SGHTA, CDR2 FQGNSA. The CDR3 consists of 12 residues. V was clipped by 3 bases and J by 6 bases, with 6 bases between them. The CDR3 coding sequence is TGTGCCAGCAGCTTCCAGGGTCAGCCCCAGCATTTT. It yields the protein CASSFQGQPQHF.

A note on this clonotype: This may be a read error, as it is one base from a much larger clone. CDR3 in DNA: TGCGGCGTTTTTAGTAGCGGGGGTTCCTACGAGCAGTACTTC. Translation gives CGVFSSGGSYEQYF. This rearrangement joins TRBV29-1 to TRBJ2-7; 9 bases agree with TRBD2. Germline lookup yields CDR1 SQVTM and CDR2 ANQGSEA. This CDR3 is built from 14 residues.

This sequence joins TRBV4-1 and TRBJ2-5; D ambiguous. Germline V lookup: CDR1 MGHRA, CDR2 YSYEKL. The length of the CDR3 is 14 residues. V lost 1 base and J lost 3, with 9 bases in between. The CDR3 DNA reads as TGCGCCAGCAGCCAAGGTTCAGTCAAAGAGACCCAGTACTTC. Its protein product is CASSQGSVKETQYF.

The chain carries TRBV14 and TRBJ2-7, with D perhaps assigned TRBD1 or TRBD2 (5 bases each). The germline gives CDR1 SGHDN, CDR2 FVKESK. The V gene lost 3 bases and the J gene lost 1 base, with 13 bases spanning the gap. The CDR3 sequence is 15 residues long. The CDR3 loop is CASSQAGRVSYEQYF. DNA for the CDR3: TGTGCCAGCAGCCAGGCGGGCAGGGTATCCTACGAGCAGTACTTC.

A few counts support this clonotype. The chain joins TRBV7-2 to TRBJ1-4, with 7 bases identical to TRBD1. CDR1 and CDR2 from the germline V gene are SGHTA and FQGNSA. The V and J ends lost 3 bases and 8 bases, in that order; junction bases with no gene match: 3. The CDR3 consists of 13 residues. The CDR3 is CASSLGTVEKLFF. The CDR3 DNA sequence: TGTGCCAGCAGCTTGGGGACAGTCGAAAAACTGTTTTTT. The variable domain in full, with the rest retrieved from reference TRBV7-2 and TRBJ1-4, is GAGVSQSPSNKVTEKGKDVELRCDPISGHTALYWYRQSLGQGLEFLIYFQGNSAPDKSGLPSDRFSAERTGGSVSTLTIQRTQQEDSAVYLCASSLGTVEKLFFGSGTQLSVL.

This clonotype appeared once. J is TRBJ1-1 and V is TRBV6-7; D possibly corresponds to TRBD1 (5 bases). TRBV6-7 is sorted into the ORF group, with uncertain function. The V and J ends lost 8 bases and 2 bases respectively, with 15 bases between them. The CDR3 spans 14 residues. CDR3 nucleotides: TGTGCCAGCCGGTCCGGACACCGAAACACTGAAGCTTTCTTT. Encoded protein: CASRSGHRNTEAFF.

The chain has TRBV7-2 and TRBJ2-2, with no clear D. The V end was cut by 3 bases, the J end by 2 bases, with 4 bases between. This CDR3 has 13 residues. The germline CDR1 and CDR2 sequences are SGHTA and FQGNSA. The CDR3 protein is CASSFSNTGELFF. The CDR3 DNA follows: TGTGCCAGCAGCTTTTCTAACACCGGGGAGCTGTTTTTT.

The V and J genes are TRBV7-6 and TRBJ2-5; D unresolved. Germline V lookup: CDR1 SGHVS, CDR2 FNYEAQ. This CDR3 contains 17 residues. Trimming took off 4 bases at V and 4 bases at J, with 22 bases between the two ends. The CDR3 DNA reads as TGTGCCAGCAGCTCACTACCTACTCCCAGTGGTCGAGAGACCCAGTACTTC. Its translation: CASSSLPTPSGRETQYF. The complete variable domain, with remaining parts taken from reference TRBV7-6 and TRBJ2-5, reads GAGVSQSPRYKVTKRGQDVALRCDPISGHVSLYWYRQALGQGPEFLTYFNYEAQQDKSGLPNDRFSAERPEGSISTLTIQRTEQRDSAMYRCASSSLPTPSGRETQYFGPGTRLLVL.

In its sample, this clonotype was seen a few times. CDR3: CASSPSIGEQFF. CDR3 sequence (DNA): TGTGCCAGCAGTCCCTCGATCGGTGAGCAGTTCTTC. V gene TRBV28 combines with J gene TRBJ2-1; D call uncertain. The CDR3 spans 12 residues. V was shortened by 5 bases and J by 9 bases, with 11 bases between the two germline ends. Germline V gene sequence: CDR1 MDHEN, CDR2 SYDVKM.

This chain joins TRBV28 and TRBJ1-5, with D unclear. The CDR3 has 15 residues. Trimming took 6 bases from V and 0 from J, leaving 12 bases between them. Germline CDR1 is MDHEN and CDR2 is SYDVKM. The CDR3 region is CASRSSGYSNQPQHF. The CDR3 DNA reads as TGTGCCAGCAGGTCGTCCGGGTATAGCAATCAGCCCCAGCATTTT.

The CDR3 sequence is CASTGVGSGANVLTF. The CDR3 region has the DNA TGTGCCAGCACCGGGGTGGGCTCTGGGGCCAACGTCCTGACTTTC. The chain employs TRBV13 and TRBJ2-6; perhaps TRBD2 as D (5 bases). The CDR3 is 15 amino acids. Germline CDR1 is PRHDT and CDR2 is FYEKMQ (reference sequence). Trimming took off 7 bases at V and 0 bases at J, with 10 bases between the two ends.

This clonotype occurred a few times. This sequence joins TRBV5-1 and TRBJ1-6, with D unclear. The CDR3 loop spans 12 amino acids. V lost 5 bases and J lost 7, with 7 bases in between. Looked up from germline, CDR1 is SGHRS and CDR2 is YFSETQ. DNA of the CDR3: TGCGCCAGCAGGGCCCAAAATTCACCCCTCCACTTT. Translated: CASRAQNSPLHF.

This clonotype was observed a few times. V is TRBV5-5 and J is TRBJ2-7; the D call may be TRBD1 or TRBD2 (5 bases each). Trimming removed 1 base from V and 2 bases from J, with 13 bases in between. The CDR3 is 15 residues long. Germline V CDR1 and CDR2: SGHKS, YYEKEE (reference sequence). CDR3 loop: CASSLLGTGTYEQYF. CDR3 coding DNA: TGTGCCAGCAGCTTGCTGGGGACGGGTACCTACGAGCAGTACTTC.

CDR3 nucleotide sequence: TGTGCCAGCAGCCACGAAGGACTAGCGGGGAAAGCAGATACGCAGTATTTT. Its translation is CASSHEGLAGKADTQYF. V usage is TRBV14 and J usage is TRBJ2-3; TRBD2 aligns across 12 bases. The V gene's germline CDR1 is SGHDN and CDR2 FVKESK. The trim removed 3 bases at V and 4 bases at J, leaving 8 bases unmatched. This CDR3 has 17 residues.

A remark on this clonotype: This may be a read error: a much more frequent sequence differs by one nucleotide. V gene TRBV12-3 or TRBV12-4 combines with J gene TRBJ1-2; tentatively, D is TRBD1 (5 bases). This CDR3 is 13 amino acids long. This CDR3 reads CASSLSGNYDYTF. In DNA form, the CDR3 reads TGTGCCAGCAGTTTGTCAGGGAACTATGACTACACCTTC.